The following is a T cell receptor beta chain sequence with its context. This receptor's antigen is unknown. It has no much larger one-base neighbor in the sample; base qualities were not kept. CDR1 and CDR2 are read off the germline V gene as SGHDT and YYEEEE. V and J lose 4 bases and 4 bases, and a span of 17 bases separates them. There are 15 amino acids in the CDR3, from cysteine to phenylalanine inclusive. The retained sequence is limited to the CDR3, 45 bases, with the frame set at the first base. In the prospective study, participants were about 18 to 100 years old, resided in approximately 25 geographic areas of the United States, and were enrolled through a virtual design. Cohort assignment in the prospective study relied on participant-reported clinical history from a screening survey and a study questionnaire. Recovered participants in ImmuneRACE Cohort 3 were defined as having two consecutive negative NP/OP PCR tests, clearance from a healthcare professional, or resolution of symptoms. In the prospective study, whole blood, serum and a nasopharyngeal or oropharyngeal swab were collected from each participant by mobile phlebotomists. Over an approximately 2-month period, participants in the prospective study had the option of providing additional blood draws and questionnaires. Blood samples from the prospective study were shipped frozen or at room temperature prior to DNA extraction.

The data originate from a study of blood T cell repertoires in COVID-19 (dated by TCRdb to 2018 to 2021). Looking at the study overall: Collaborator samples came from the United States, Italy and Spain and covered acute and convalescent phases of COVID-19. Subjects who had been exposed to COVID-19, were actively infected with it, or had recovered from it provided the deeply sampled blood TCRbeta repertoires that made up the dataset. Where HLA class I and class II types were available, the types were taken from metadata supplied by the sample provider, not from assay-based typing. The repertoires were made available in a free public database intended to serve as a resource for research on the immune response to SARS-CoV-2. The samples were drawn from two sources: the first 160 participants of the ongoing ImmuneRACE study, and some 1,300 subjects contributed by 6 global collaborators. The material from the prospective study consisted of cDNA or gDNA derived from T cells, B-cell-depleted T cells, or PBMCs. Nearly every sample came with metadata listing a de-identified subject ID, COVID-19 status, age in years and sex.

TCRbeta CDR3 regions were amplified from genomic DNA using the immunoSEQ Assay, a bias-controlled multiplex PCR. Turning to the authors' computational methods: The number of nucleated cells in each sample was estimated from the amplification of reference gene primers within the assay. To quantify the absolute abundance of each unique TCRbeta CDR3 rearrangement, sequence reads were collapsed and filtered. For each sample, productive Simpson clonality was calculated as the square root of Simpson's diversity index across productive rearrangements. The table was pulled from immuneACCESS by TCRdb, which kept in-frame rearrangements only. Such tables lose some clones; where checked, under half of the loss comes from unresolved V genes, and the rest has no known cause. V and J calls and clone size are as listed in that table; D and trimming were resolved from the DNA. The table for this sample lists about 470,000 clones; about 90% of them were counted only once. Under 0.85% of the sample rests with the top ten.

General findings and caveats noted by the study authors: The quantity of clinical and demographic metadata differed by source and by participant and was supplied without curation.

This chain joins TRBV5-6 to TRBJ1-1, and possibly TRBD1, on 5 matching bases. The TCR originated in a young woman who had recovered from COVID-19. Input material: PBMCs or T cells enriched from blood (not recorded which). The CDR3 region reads CASSPAGRAGTEAFF. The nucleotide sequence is TGTGCCAGCAGCCCAGCGGGGCGGGCCGGCACTGAAGCTTTCTTT.